One sample yielded the 4 T cell receptor beta chains listed below, sequenced in a study of blood T cells in healthy people across ages. Alongside a J-beta primer mix, a sample-barcoded 5' primer served in a second PCR lasting 7 to 11 cycles. Each CDR3 protein gets one entry after TCRdb re-called the 5' RACE reads with MiXCR. The top ten hold around 11% of the sample, which has 1.6 million or so distinct CDR3 sequences, 34% seen once. Specimen: blood. The receptors were gathered from a woman under 40 in good health.

This clonotype was picked up a small number of times. V usage is TRBV18 and J usage is TRBJ1-2; 10 nucleotides agree with TRBD1. Germline lookup yields CDR1 KGHSH and CDR2 LQKENI. This CDR3 contains 16 residues. Trimming took 3 bases from V and 2 from J; bases not matched to a gene: 6. The CDR3: CASSPTGTGENYGYTF. Here the CDR3 DNA reads TGTGCCAGCTCACCCACCGGGACAGGGGAGAACTATGGCTACACCTTC.

The V gene is TRBV2, the J gene TRBJ2-5; either TRBD1 or TRBD2 may fit D (5 bases each). The CDR3 is 14 residues long. With 6 bases removed from V and 5 bases from J, the gap between germline ends came to 16 bases. Germline-derived CDR1 and CDR2 are SNHLY and FYNNEI. CDR3 nucleotide sequence: TGTGCCAGCAGCCGGACTTTGGCAGGGGAGACCCAGTACTTC. Residues: CASSRTLAGETQYF.

The chain couples TRBV20-1 to TRBJ1-1; no reliable D call. This CDR3 region has 13 residues. Looked up from germline, CDR1 is DFQATT and CDR2 is SNEGSKA (reference sequence). The V end lost 6 bases, the J end lost 8 bases, and 19 bases lay between the germline ends. The CDR3: CSAKLEMSREAFF. In nucleotides, the CDR3 is TGCAGTGCAAAACTAGAGATGTCCAGAGAAGCTTTCTTT.

This clonotype appeared a few times. V gene TRBV7-9 combines with J gene TRBJ2-7; TRBD1 agrees at 10 bases. V lost 5 bases and J lost 1; bases outside the gene matches: 5. This CDR3 has 15 amino acids. Per the germline V gene, CDR1 is SEHNR and CDR2 is FQNEAQ (reference sequence). The CDR3 sequence is CASSPDRGLSYEQYF. The CDR3 region has the DNA TGTGCCAGCAGCCCCGACAGGGGGCTGTCCTACGAGCAGTACTTC.